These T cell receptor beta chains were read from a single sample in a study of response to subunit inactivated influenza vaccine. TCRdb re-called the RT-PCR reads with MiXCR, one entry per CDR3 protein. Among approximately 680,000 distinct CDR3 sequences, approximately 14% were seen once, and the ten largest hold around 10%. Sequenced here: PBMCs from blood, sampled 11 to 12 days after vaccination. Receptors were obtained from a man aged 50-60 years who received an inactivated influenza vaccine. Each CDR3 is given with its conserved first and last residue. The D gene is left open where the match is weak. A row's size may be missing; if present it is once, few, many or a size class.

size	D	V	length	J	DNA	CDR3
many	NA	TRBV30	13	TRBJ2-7	TGTGCCCTGGGCGTCTCGGCTCGGGGCGAGCAGTACTTC	CALGVSARGEQYF
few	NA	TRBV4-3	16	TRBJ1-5	TGCGCCAGCAGCCAAGATCTGACAGATAGCAATCAGCCCCAGCATTTT	CASSQDLTDSNQPQHF
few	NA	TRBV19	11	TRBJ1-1	TGTGCCAGTAGTTTAAAGCTCGAAGCTTTCTTT	CASSLKLEAFF
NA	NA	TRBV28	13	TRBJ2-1	TGTGCCAGCACTCTCGTTGGAGGCTATGAGCAGTTCTTC	CASTLVGGYEQFF
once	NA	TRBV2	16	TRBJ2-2	TGTGCCAGCAGTGGGGTACTGGGTCGGGGCACCGGGGAGCTGTTTTTT	CASSGVLGRGTGELFF
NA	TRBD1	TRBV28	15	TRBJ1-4	TGTGCCAGCAGTCTACAGGGGGCGGGATATGAAAAACTGTTTTTT	CASSLQGAGYEKLFF
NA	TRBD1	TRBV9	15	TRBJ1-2	TGTGCCAGCAGCCTAAAACCAGGGGGCGTCTACGGCTACACCTTC	CASSLKPGGVYGYTF
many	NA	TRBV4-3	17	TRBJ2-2	TGCGCCAGCAGCCAACTTACGGCGGGGATGAACACCGGGGAGCTGTTTTTT	CASSQLTAGMNTGELFF
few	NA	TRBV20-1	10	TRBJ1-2	TGCAGTGCTAGACATTATGGCTACACCTTC	CSARHYGYTF
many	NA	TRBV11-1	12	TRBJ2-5	TGTGCCAGCAGCTTAAACTACGAGACTGTATCCTTC	CASSLNYETVSF
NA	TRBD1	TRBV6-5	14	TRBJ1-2	TGTGCCAGCAGTTACAAGGGACAGGGTTATGGCTACACCTTC	CASSYKGQGYGYTF
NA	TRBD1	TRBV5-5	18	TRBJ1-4	TGTGCCAGCAGCTTGGTCGGCGCAGGGGGCGCTTCGAAGGAAAAACTGTTTTTT	CASSLVGAGGASKEKLFF
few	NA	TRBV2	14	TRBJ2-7	TGTGCCAGCAGTGAAGCGCCGTTAGCCTACGAGCAGTACTTC	CASSEAPLAYEQYF
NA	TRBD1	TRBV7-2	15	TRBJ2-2	TGTGCCAGCAGCAAAAGTTACAGGGGAACCGGGGAGCTGCTTTTT	CASSKSYRGTGELLF
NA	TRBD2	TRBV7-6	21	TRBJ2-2	TGTGCCAGCAGCCAACTGAAGCCGACTAGCGGGAGGGCCGGTGGCACCGGGGAGCTGTTTTTT	CASSQLKPTSGRAGGTGELFF
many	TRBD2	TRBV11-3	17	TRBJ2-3	TGTGCCAGCAGCTTAGGATCCACTAGCGGGTTAGCAGATACGCAGTATTTT	CASSLGSTSGLADTQYF
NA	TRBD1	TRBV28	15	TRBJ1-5	TGTGCCAGCAGTTTAGCACAGGGGGCGAGTCAGCCCCAGCATTTT	CASSLAQGASQPQHF
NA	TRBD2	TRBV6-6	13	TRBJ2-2	TGTGCCAGCAAGACGGGGGGGCCCGGGGAGCTGTTTTTT	CASKTGGPGELFF
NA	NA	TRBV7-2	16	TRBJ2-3	TGTGCCAGCAGCCCTAGGGGCAGGAGAAGCACAGATACGCAGTATTTT	CASSPRGRRSTDTQYF
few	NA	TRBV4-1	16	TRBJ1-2	TGCGCCAGCAGCCAAGCATACGGACTAGCTAACTATGGCTACACCTTC	CASSQAYGLANYGYTF
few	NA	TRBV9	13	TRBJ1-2	TGTGCCAGCAGCGTAGTCGGCGGACGTGGCTACACCTTC	CASSVVGGRGYTF
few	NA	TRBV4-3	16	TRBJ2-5	TGCGCCAGCAGCCAAGGCCCGGGACTCAACCAAGAGACCCAGTACTTC	CASSQGPGLNQETQYF
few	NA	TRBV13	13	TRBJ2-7	TGTGCCAGCAGCTTGATGCAGGGCCCAGAGCAGTACTTC	CASSLMQGPEQYF
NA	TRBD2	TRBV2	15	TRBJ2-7	TGTGCCAGCAGTCGGATACTAGCGGGGGGGTACGAGCAGTACTTC	CASSRILAGGYEQYF
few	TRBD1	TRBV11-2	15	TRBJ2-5	TGTGCCAGCAGCTTAGTACCGACAGGGGATGAGACCCAGTACTTC	CASSLVPTGDETQYF
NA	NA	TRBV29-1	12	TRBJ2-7	TGCAGCGTTGATGGGCCAGTGAACGAGCAGTACTTC	CSVDGPVNEQYF
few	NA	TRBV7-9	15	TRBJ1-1	TGTGCCAGCAGCTTAGAAAGGGCGGCGGACACTGAAGCTTTCTTT	CASSLERAADTEAFF
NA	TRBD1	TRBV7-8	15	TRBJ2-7	TGTGCCAGCAGCTTAACGGGACAGGGATTCTCCGAGCAGTACTTC	CASSLTGQGFSEQYF